The following is a T cell receptor beta chain sequence with its context. This sample is drawn from a study of blood T cell repertoires in COVID-19. For the study at large: Acute and convalescent COVID-19 samples came from the United States, Italy and Spain. PBMCs, B-cell-depleted T cells, or T cells provided the cDNA or gDNA that made up the material.

The germline CDR1 and CDR2 sequences are MGHRA and YSYEKL. This CDR3 region has 16 residues. V lost 1 base and J lost 4; bases outside the gene matches: 8. Assay used: immunoSEQ multiplex PCR; TCRdb lists only in-frame clones, some missing. Of 120,000 to 150,000 clones listed, around four fifths were seen once; the top ten hold 6.2%. This chain uses TRBV4-1 with TRBJ1-2; 8 bases agree with TRBD1. The TCR was taken from a middle-aged woman who had recovered from COVID-19. The sample consisted of PBMCs or T cells enriched from blood (not recorded which). CDR3 protein: CASSQGGVRGLYGYTF. CDR3 DNA sequence: TGCGCCAGCAGCCAAGGGGGGGTCAGGGGGCTCTATGGCTACACCTTC.